In its sample, the clone carrying this T cell receptor beta chain was seen once. What it recognizes is unknown. The CDR3 consists of 13 residues. V was pared by 2 bases and J by 6 bases, with 8 bases between. Germline V gene data show CDR1 as MNHEY and CDR2 as SVGAGI. This entry comes from a study of cytotoxic CD8 clonotypes in ibrutinib-treated CLL. Looking at the study overall: Of a cohort that held around 10 relapsed/refractory and roughly 15 treatment-naive patients, around 18 were IGHV unmutated. The taking of response samples occurred after a median roughly twelve months of treatment, with a range of 6 to 36. Points from the study as a whole: T-cell clonality at baseline went above that of age-matched healthy donors and rose and fell with circulating CD8+ T-cell counts.

The method was immunoSEQ multiplex PCR; TCRdb's version includes in-frame clones alone and lacks a portion of them. The profile shows 250,000 to 350,000 clones, around 69% of them singletons. The sequenced sample was PBMCs, obtained at disease progression, from a patient treated with ibrutinib. The V and J genes are TRBV6-5 and TRBJ2-1; perhaps TRBD1 as D (5 bases). The receptor was isolated from a human donor with chronic lymphocytic leukemia. In DNA form, the CDR3 reads TGTGCCAGCAGTTACGGGGCCCCCAATGAGCAGTTCTTC. As protein: CASSYGAPNEQFF.